This T cell receptor beta chain derives from a study of T cell repertoires in cytomegalovirus infection. Study-wide context: Based on public TCR beta signatures, there were indications of CMV infection and of a matching HLA type.

Germline V gene sequence: CDR1 KGHSH, CDR2 LQKENI. The CDR3 spans 15 residues. The V and J ends lost 3 bases and 6 bases respectively, with 15 bases between them. Findings of the study overall: Cumulated frequencies of public TCR beta families served to identify carriers of CMV plus the relevant HLA. The response measured ex vivo was dominated by TCR beta clonotypes (HLA-C-restricted and CMV-specific).

On this clonotype: The antigen is undetermined.

One entry per CDR3 protein, called by TCRdb with MiXCR from the reads. The sample holds about 530,000 distinct CDR3 sequences, less than 30% seen once. Sequencing was done on a sample of PBMCs. The TCR was taken from a human donor in good health (CMV status not recorded). Some clones in this sample may be carry-over from other donors' samples. The chain couples TRBV18 to TRBJ2-1; D is unresolved. The DNA for the CDR3 is TGTGCCAGCTCACCGCGTCAGAGGATTACCAATGAGCAGTTCTTC. Its translation is CASSPRQRITNEQFF.